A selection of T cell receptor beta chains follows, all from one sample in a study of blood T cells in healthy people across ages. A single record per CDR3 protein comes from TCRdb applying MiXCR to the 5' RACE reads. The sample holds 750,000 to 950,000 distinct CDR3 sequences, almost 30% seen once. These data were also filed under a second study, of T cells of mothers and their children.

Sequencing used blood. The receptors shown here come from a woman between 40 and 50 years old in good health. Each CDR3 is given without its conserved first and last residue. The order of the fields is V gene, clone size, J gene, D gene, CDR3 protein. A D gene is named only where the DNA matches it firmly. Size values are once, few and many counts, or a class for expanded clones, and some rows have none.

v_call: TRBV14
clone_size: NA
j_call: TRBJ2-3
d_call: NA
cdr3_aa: ASSQEFLGTDTQY

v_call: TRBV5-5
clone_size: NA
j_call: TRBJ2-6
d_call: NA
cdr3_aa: ASSPSRPGANVLT

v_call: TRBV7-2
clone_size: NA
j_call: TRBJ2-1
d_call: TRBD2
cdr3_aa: ASSLAAGGWNEQF

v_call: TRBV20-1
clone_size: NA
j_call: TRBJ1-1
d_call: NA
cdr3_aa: SARDRRRQLEAF

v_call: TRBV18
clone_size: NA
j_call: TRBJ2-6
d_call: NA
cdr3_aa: ASSTIRGSGANVLT

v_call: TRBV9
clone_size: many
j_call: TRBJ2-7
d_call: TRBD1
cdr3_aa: ASSVGETGDIYEQY

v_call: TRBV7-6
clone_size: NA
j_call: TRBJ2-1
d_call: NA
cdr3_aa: ASSYTLRGSSYNEQF

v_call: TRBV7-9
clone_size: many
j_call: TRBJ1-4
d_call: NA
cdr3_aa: ASSSITGLF

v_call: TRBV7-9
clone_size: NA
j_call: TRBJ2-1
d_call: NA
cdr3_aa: ASSLRGGTIKF

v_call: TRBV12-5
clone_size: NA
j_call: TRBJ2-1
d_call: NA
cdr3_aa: ASGSTYEQF

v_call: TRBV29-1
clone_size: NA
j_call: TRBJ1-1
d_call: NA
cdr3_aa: SVSEGLGTEAF

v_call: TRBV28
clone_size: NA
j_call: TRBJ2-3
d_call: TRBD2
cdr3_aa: ASSVTTSGVNTDTQY

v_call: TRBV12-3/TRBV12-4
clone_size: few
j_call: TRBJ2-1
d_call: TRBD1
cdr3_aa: ASRAGQGGYNEQF

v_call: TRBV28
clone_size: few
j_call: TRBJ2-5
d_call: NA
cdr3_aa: ASNRVPIQETQY

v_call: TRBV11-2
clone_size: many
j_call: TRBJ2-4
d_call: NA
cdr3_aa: ASSLGPKGIAKNIQY